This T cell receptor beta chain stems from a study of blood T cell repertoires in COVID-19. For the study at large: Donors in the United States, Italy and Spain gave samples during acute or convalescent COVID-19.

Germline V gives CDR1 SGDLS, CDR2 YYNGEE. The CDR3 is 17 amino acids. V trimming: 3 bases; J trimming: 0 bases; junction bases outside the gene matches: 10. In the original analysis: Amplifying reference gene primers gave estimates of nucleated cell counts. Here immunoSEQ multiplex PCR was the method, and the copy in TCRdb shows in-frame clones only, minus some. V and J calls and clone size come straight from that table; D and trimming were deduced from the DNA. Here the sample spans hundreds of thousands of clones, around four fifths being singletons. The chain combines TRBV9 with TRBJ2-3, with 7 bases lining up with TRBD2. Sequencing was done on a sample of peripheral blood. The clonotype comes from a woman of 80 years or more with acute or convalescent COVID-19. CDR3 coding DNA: TGTGCCAGCAGCGATCTATCGGGGGGAATGAGCACAGATACGCAGTATTTT. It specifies CASSDLSGGMSTDTQYF.